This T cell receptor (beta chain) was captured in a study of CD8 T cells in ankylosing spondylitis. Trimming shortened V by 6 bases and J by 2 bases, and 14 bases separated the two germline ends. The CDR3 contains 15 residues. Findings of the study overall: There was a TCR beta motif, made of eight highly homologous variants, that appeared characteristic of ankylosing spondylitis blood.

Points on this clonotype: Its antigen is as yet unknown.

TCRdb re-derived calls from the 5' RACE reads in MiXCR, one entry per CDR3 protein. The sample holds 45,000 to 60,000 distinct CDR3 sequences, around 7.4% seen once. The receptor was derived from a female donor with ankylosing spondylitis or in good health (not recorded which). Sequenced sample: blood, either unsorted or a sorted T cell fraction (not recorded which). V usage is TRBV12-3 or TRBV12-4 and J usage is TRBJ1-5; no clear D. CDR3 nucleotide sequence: TGTGCCAGCAGCTGGGGTGAGGCTGGCAATCAGCCCCAGCATTTT. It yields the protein CASSWGEAGNQPQHF.